This TCR beta chain was sequenced in a study of CD8+CD57+ T cells in acquired aplastic anemia listed by TCRdb under 2018. A note on the overall study: DNA extracted from sorted CD4+ and CD8+ cells had a mean of approximately 3.4 ug, with a range of about 0.2 to 30 ug. A CD8+CD57+ expansion meant a frequency higher than the mean frequency seen in healthy subjects. Summary of the overall study and its limitations: Patients and healthy controls showed no significant difference in CD8+ Simpson's diversity (P=0.060). Around 28 CD8+ CDR3 sequences were found to be shared between patients and controls, but these sequences appeared to be highly expressed in patients and within the immunodominant clones of the patients.

This clonotype has a count of ten or more. Its binding antigen is unknown. No much larger clone is present one base from it, and per-base qualities are unavailable. Expansion of CD8+CD57+ cells had been shown by flow cytometry in the patients chosen for sequencing. Every patient had a diagnosis of severe acquired aplastic anemia based on International Study of Aplastic Anemia and Agranulocytosis and Camitta criteria. At the time blood was sampled, none of the patients had received any therapy. In this study, sorted CD4+ and CD8+ T cells from the blood of healthy subjects and of severe aplastic anemia patients had their TCR repertoires deep-sequenced. Patients were enrolled under clinicaltrials.gov protocols 00001620, 01623167, 00001397, 00071045, 00081523 and 00961064 in the USA. Ficoll-Paque density gradient centrifugation was used to isolate peripheral blood mononuclear cells. CD4+ and CD8+ T cells were sorted by FACS or magnetic beads before DNA extraction.

Genomic DNA was used as template for profiling of TCR beta VDJ combinations and CDR3 sequences. An Illumina HiSeq 2000 was used for TCR repertoire sequencing. The paper's data handling went like this. TRBV/TRBJ rearrangement plots, CDR3 size and DJ length profiles, and Simpson's diversity index were used to evaluate the repertoires. The most abundant DNA sequence in the deep sequencing data was taken as the immunodominant clone. CDR3 amino acid sequences were screened for sharing across subjects and were compared with published repertoires and the VDJdb database. TCRdb reran the public reads through fastp at Q25 and MiXCR, keeping productive beta chains. CDR3 protein duplicates are merged, each entry listing the most common genes and DNA. The V and J calls and clone size come from TCRdb's table, not from the authors' own analysis. Here the sample has 150,000 to 200,000 distinct CDR3 sequences; under 55% occur a single time. Approximately 3% of the sample comes from the top ten.

Sequences were obtained from sorted CD4+, CD8+, or CD8+CD57+ T cells (not recorded which) from PBMCs. This clonotype was obtained from a human donor with aplastic anemia.

The sequence in DNA is TGTGCCAGCAGCTTAGATCTCACAGATACGCAGTATTTT. Its protein reads: CASSLDLTDTQYF. This chain is built from TRBV7-2 and TRBJ2-3; the D gene is not confidently resolved. Inclusive of the bounding cysteine and phenylalanine, the CDR3 is 13 residues long. CDR3 DNA is the only sequence kept; it has 39 bases, read in frame from the first base. V is shortened by 1 base, J by 2 bases, and the region joining them spans 4 bases. CDR1 and CDR2 were assigned from the germline V gene as SGHTA and FQGNSA. With the portions outside the CDR3 filled from the reference TRBV7-2 and TRBJ2-3 genes, the complete variable region becomes GAGVSQSPSNKVTEKGKDVELRCDPISGHTALYWYRQSLGQGLEFLIYFQGNSAPDKSGLPSDRFSAERTGGSVSTLTIQRTQQEDSAVYLCASSLDLTDTQYFGPGTRLTVL.